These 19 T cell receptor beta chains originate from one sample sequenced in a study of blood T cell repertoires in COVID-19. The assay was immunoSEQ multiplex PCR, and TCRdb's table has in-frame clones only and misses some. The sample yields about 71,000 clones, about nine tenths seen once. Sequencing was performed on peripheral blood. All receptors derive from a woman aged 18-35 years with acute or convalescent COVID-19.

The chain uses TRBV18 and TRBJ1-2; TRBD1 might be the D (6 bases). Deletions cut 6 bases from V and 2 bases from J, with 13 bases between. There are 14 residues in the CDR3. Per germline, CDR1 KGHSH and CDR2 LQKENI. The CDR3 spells CASSTNRENYGYTF. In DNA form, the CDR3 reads TGTGCCAGCTCGACAAACAGGGAAAACTATGGCTACACCTTC.

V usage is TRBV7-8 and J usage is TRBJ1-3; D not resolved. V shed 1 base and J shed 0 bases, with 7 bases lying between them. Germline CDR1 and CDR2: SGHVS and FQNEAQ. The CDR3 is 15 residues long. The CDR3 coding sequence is TGTGCCAGCAGCTTAGTAGCCCACTCTGGAAACACCATATATTTT. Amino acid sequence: CASSLVAHSGNTIYF.

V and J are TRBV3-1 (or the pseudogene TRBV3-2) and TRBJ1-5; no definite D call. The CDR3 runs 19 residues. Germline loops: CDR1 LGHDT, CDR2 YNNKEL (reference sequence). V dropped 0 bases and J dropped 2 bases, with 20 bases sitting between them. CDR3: CASSQDRLGSFPGNQPQHF. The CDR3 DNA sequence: TGTGCCAGCAGCCAAGATAGGTTGGGCAGTTTTCCGGGCAATCAGCCCCAGCATTTT.

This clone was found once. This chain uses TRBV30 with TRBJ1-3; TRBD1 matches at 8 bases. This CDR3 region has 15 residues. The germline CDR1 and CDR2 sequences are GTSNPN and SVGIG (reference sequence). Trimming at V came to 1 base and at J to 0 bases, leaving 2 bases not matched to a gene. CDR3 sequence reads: CAWSETGDSGNTIYF. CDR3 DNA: TGTGCCTGGAGTGAGACAGGGGACTCTGGAAACACCATATATTTT.

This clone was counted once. The CDR3 region is CATSEPSRGGTSADTQYF. CDR3 sequence (DNA): TGTGCCACCAGTGAGCCTTCCCGCGGCGGGACTAGCGCAGATACGCAGTATTTT. This chain links TRBV24-1 with TRBJ2-3; TRBD2 matches 10 bases. With V trimmed by 4 bases and J by 4 bases, 13 bases remained unmatched. Germline V gene data show CDR1 as KGHDR and CDR2 as SFDVKD. The CDR3 loop spans 18 amino acids.

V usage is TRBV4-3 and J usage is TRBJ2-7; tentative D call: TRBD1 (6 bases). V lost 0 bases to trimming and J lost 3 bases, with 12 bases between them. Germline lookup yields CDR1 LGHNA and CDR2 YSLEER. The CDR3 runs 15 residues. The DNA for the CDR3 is TGCGCCAGCAGCCAAGATCGAGACAGGTACTACGAGCAGTACTTC. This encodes CASSQDRDRYYEQYF.

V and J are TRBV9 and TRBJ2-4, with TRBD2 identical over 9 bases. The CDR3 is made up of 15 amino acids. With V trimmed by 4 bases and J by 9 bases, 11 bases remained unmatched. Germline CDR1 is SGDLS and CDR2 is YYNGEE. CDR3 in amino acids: CASSPGTSSSGIQYF. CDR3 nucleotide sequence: TGTGCCAGCAGCCCAGGGACTAGCTCCTCGGGCATTCAGTACTTC.

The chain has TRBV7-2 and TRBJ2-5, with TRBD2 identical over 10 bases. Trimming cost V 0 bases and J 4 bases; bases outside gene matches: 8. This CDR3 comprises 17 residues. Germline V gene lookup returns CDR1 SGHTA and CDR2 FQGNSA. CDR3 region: CASSLARGSGRLETQYF. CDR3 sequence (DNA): TGTGCCAGCAGCTTAGCGCGGGGTAGCGGGAGGCTAGAGACCCAGTACTTC.

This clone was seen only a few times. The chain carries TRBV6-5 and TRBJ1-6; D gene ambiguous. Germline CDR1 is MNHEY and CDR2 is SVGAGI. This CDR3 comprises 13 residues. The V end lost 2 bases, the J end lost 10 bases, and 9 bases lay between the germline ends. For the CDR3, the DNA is TGTGCCAGCAGTTACGAGGTAGACTCACCCCTCCACTTT. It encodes CASSYEVDSPLHF.

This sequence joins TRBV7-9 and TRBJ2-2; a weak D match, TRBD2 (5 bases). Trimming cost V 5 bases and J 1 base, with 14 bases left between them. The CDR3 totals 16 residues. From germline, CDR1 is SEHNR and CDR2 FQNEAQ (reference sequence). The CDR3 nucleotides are TGTGCCAGCAGCGACCCCCGGGGAATGAACACCGGGGAGCTGTTTTTT. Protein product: CASSDPRGMNTGELFF.

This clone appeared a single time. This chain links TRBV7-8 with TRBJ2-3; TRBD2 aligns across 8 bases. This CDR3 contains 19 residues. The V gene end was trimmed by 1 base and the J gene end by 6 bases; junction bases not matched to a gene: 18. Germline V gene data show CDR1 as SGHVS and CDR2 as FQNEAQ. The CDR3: CASSLVIRTSTNQGDTQYF. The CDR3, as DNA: TGTGCCAGCAGCTTAGTCATTCGGACTAGCACCAACCAGGGGGATACGCAGTATTTT.

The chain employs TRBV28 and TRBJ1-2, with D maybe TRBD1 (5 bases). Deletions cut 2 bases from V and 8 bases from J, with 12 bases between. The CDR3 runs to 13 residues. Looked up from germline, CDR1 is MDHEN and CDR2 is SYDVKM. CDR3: CASSLDSPWGYTF. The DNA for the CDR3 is TGTGCCAGCAGTTTAGACAGCCCTTGGGGCTACACCTTC.

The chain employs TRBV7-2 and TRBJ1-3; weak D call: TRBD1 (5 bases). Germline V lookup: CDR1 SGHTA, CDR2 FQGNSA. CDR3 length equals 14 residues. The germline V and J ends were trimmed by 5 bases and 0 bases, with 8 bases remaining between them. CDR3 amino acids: CASSLDISGNTIYF. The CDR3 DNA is TGTGCCAGCAGCCTGGACATCTCTGGAAACACCATATATTTT. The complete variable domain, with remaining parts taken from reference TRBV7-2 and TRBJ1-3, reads GAGVSQSPSNKVTEKGKDVELRCDPISGHTALYWYRQSLGQGLEFLIYFQGNSAPDKSGLPSDRFSAERTGGSVSTLTIQRTQQEDSAVYLCASSLDISGNTIYFGEGSWLTVV.

As DNA, the CDR3 is TGTGCCAGACGGGGGGCTGCTACCAATGAGCAGTTCTTC. It encodes CARRGAATNEQFF. The chain carries TRBV2 and TRBJ2-1; TRBD2 might be the D (7 bases). Trimming cost V 9 bases and J 6 bases, with 15 bases left between them. Germline V lookup: CDR1 SNHLY, CDR2 FYNNEI. The CDR3 covers 13 residues.

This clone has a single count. The CDR3 DNA sequence: TGTGCCACCGCTCAATACGGGGAGACCCAGTACTTC. It is translated as CATAQYGETQYF. The rearrangement joins TRBV18 to TRBJ2-5; no clear D gene. V dropped 10 bases and J dropped 5 bases, with 14 bases sitting between them. CDR1 KGHSH and CDR2 LQKENI come from the germline V gene. This CDR3 contains 12 residues.

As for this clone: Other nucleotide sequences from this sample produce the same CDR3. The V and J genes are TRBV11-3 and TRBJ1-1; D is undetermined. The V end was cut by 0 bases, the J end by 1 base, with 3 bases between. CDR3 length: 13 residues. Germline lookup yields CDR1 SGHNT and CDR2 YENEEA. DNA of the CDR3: TGTGCCAGCAGCTTAGATAGGAACACTGAAGCTTTCTTT. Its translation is CASSLDRNTEAFF.

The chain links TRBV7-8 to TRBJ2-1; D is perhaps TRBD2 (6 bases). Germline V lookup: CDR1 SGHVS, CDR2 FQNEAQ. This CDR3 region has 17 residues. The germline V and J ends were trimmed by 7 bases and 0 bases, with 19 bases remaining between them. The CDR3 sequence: CASTLGRRVSSYNEQFF. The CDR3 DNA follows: TGTGCCAGCACCCTGGGCCGGAGGGTCAGCTCCTACAATGAGCAGTTCTTC. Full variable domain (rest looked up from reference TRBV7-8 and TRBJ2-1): GAGVSQSPRYKVAKRGQDVALRCDPISGHVSLFWYQQALGQGPEFLTYFQNEAQLDKSGLPSDRFFAERPEGSVSTLKIQRTQQEDSAVYLCASTLGRRVSSYNEQFFGPGTRLTVL.

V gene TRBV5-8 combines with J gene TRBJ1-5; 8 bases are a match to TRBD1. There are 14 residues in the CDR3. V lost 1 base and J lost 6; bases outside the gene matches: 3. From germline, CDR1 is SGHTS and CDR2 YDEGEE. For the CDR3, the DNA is TGTGCCAGCAGCTTGTACGACAGGGGTCAGCCCCAGCATTTT. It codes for CASSLYDRGQPQHF.

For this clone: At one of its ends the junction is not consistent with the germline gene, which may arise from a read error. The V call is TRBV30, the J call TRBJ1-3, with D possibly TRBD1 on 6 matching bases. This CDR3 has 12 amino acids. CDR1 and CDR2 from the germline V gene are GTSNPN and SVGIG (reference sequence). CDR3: CAWSVPGGSSTF. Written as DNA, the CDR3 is TGTGCCTGGAGTGTCCCGGGGGGCAGCTCTACTTTT.